This TCR beta chain was recorded in a study of T cell responses to AZD1222 COVID-19 vaccine. Notes on the study in general: Vaccine-related CD4 TCRs covered spike, predominating at 160-218 and 743-854. Receipt of two AZD1222 doses was followed by a rise in Spike-specific TCR breadth and depth.

Turning to this clone: Antigen: not known.

The CDR3 has 15 amino acids. The germline gives CDR1 SGHTA, CDR2 FQGNSA. V was trimmed by 5 bases and J by 0 bases, leaving 11 bases between them. The data were produced by immunoSEQ multiplex PCR, yet TCRdb's version contains in-frame clones alone and is incomplete. The sample holds 140,000 to 150,000 clones, approximately 93% seen once. This TCR was sampled from an adult who had recovered from COVID-19. Sequencing used peripheral blood, obtained after recovery from COVID-19. The rearrangement uses TRBV7-2 and TRBJ1-5; no firm D call. CDR3 residues: CASSTSTASNQPQHF. CDR3 coding DNA: TGTGCCAGCAGCACTTCCACGGCTAGCAATCAGCCCCAGCATTTT.